The 17 T cell receptor beta chains listed next were all sequenced from one sample in a study of blood T cell repertoires in COVID-19. TCRdb's copy holds only in-frame clones and misses some; the assay was immunoSEQ multiplex PCR. The sample yields about 97,000 clones, approximately 84% seen once. The material sequenced was peripheral blood. The receptors come from a middle-aged man with active or convalescent COVID-19.

V and J are TRBV19 and TRBJ2-7, with a weak D call TRBD2 (6 bases). CDR1 and CDR2 (germline): LNHDA, SQIVND (reference sequence). The CDR3 has 14 amino acids. Trimming shortened V by 3 bases and J by 3 bases, and 12 bases separated the two germline ends. Here the CDR3 reads CASSMAGRIYEQYF. The CDR3 DNA reads as TGTGCCAGTAGTATGGCGGGACGGATCTACGAGCAGTACTTC.

The gene calls are TRBV6-5 and TRBJ1-5; no reliable D call. Germline V gene lookup returns CDR1 MNHEY and CDR2 SVGAGI. CDR3 length equals 14 residues. Trimming pared 5 bases from V and 0 bases from J, leaving 8 bases between. The CDR3 sequence is CASSQQDSNQPQHF. DNA for the CDR3: TGTGCCAGCAGTCAGCAGGATAGCAATCAGCCCCAGCATTTT.

This chain links TRBV3-1 (or the pseudogene TRBV3-2) with TRBJ2-2; 9 bases align to TRBD1. J lost 4 bases, V lost 5 bases, and 8 bases had no gene match. The CDR3 totals 16 residues. Germline assignment: CDR1 LGHDT and CDR2 YNNKEL (reference sequence). The DNA for the CDR3 is TGTGCCAGCAGCGTACAGGGGGCGCGTATCACCGGGGAGCTGTTTTTT. Protein sequence: CASSVQGARITGELFF.

The V call is TRBV5-6, the J call TRBJ1-6, with TRBD1 matching over 8 bases. The CDR3 is made up of 15 amino acids. The V gene's germline CDR1 is SGHDT and CDR2 YYEEEE. V lost 3 bases to trimming and J lost 3 bases; unmatched junction nucleotides: 2. CDR3 in amino acids: CASSWGTGYNSPLHF. CDR3 nucleotide sequence: TGTGCCAGCAGCTGGGGGACAGGCTATAATTCACCCCTCCACTTT.

This rearrangement joins TRBV12-5 to TRBJ1-4, with no clear D. V was cut by 6 bases and J by 3 bases, with 17 bases left in between. Germline-derived CDR1 and CDR2 are LGHNT and FRNRAP. This CDR3 region has 16 residues. The CDR3 DNA reads TGTGCTAGTGGAAAACAGACGGGCGGGTCTAATGAAAAACTGTTTTTT. Protein: CASGKQTGGSNEKLFF.

This clone was observed once. The chain joins TRBV5-1 to TRBJ1-4; the match to TRBD1 covers 7 bases. Germline-derived CDR1 and CDR2 are SGHRS and YFSETQ. Unmatched junction bases numbered 5, after V lost 4 bases and J lost 2 bases. This CDR3 contains 15 residues. The CDR3 loop reads CASSRQGDTNEKLFF. The CDR3 DNA follows: TGCGCCAGCAGCCGCCAGGGGGATACTAATGAAAAACTGTTTTTT.

This rearrangement joins TRBV5-1 to TRBJ2-7; 9 positions match TRBD2. Germline-derived CDR1 and CDR2 are SGHRS and YFSETQ. With V trimmed by 2 bases and J by 1 base, 4 bases remained unmatched. This CDR3 region has 15 residues. The CDR3 DNA sequence: TGCGCCAGCAGCTTTCTAGCGGGGACGTCCTACGAGCAGTACTTC. Translated, it gives CASSFLAGTSYEQYF.

A single count supports this clone. The chain links TRBV11-2 to TRBJ2-4; a possible D gene is TRBD1 (5 bases). CDR3 length equals 15 residues. Looked up from germline, CDR1 is SGHAT and CDR2 is FQNNGV. The V and J ends lost 1 base and 3 bases respectively, with 10 bases between them. DNA for the CDR3: TGTGCCAGCAGCTTAGTTGGCCAGGGCAAAAACATTCAGTACTTC. Translating it yields CASSLVGQGKNIQYF.

This sequence joins TRBV5-1 and TRBJ1-1; 9 nucleotides line up with TRBD1. Germline values: CDR1 SGHRS, CDR2 YFSETQ. The length of the CDR3 is 14 residues. Trimming took 3 bases from V and 1 from J; bases not matched to a gene: 1. The CDR3 spells CASSSDRGNTEAFF. The CDR3 nucleotides read TGCGCCAGCAGCTCGGACAGGGGGAACACTGAAGCTTTCTTT.

The rearrangement uses TRBV11-2 and TRBJ1-1; D unresolved. CDR1 and CDR2 (germline): SGHAT, FQNNGV. This CDR3 comprises 13 residues. The V end was cut by 5 bases, the J end by 2 bases, with 9 bases between. CDR3: CASSLPGNTEAFF. The CDR3 DNA follows: TGTGCCAGCAGCCTCCCGGGTAACACTGAAGCTTTCTTT.

The chain recombines TRBV27 with TRBJ1-5, with TRBD1 matching over 9 bases. CDR1 MNHEY and CDR2 SMNVEV come from the germline V gene (reference sequence). The CDR3 runs to 16 residues. With 5 bases clipped from V and 6 bases from J, the junction kept 11 bases outside the gene matches. The CDR3 DNA sequence: TGTGCCAGCAGTCTAAACAGGGGGCAGGCGGGTCAGCCCCAGCATTTT. Translation: CASSLNRGQAGQPQHF.

The V gene is TRBV12-3 or TRBV12-4, the J gene TRBJ2-1; TRBD2 is a possible D gene (5 bases). There are 11 residues in the CDR3. Trimming pared 2 bases from V and 15 bases from J, leaving 11 bases between. The CDR3 DNA is TGTGCCAGCAGTTTAAGGACTCTCGGGTTCTTC. Translating gives CASSLRTLGFF.

In its sample, this clone was seen once. The chain joins TRBV7-9 to TRBJ1-2; TRBD1 might be the D (5 bases). Germline values: CDR1 SEHNR, CDR2 FQNEAQ (reference sequence). V lost 3 bases to trimming and J lost 0 bases, with 14 bases between them. The CDR3 runs to 16 residues. CDR3 protein: CASSLWAGEANYGYTF. The CDR3 DNA sequence: TGTGCCAGCAGCTTGTGGGCGGGGGAAGCTAACTATGGCTACACCTTC. The whole variable domain, filled in from reference TRBV7-9 and TRBJ1-2, reads DTGVSQNPRHKITKRGQNVTFRCDPISEHNRLYWYRQTLGQGPEFLTYFQNEAQLEKSRLLSDRFSAERPKGSFSTLEIQRTEQGDSAMYLCASSLWAGEANYGYTFGSGTRLTVV.

This clone showed up just once. This chain joins TRBV2 and TRBJ2-5, with TRBD2 as a possible D gene (6 bases). Germline CDR1 SNHLY, CDR2 FYNNEI. Trimming took 6 bases from V and 3 from J, leaving 11 bases between them. There are 13 residues in the CDR3. CDR3 sequence: CASRLEGKETQYF. CDR3 sequence (DNA): TGTGCCAGCAGATTGGAGGGGAAAGAGACCCAGTACTTC. Combining the CDR3 with reference TRBV2 and TRBJ2-5 gives the whole variable domain EPEVTQTPSHQVTQMGQEVILRCVPISNHLYFYWYRQILGQKVEFLVSFYNNEISEKSEIFDDQFSVERPDGSNFTLKIRSTKLEDSAMYFCASRLEGKETQYFGPGTRLLVL.

This clone was seen a few times. This sequence joins TRBV6-5 and TRBJ2-7, with 7 bases aligning to TRBD1. CDR1 is MNHEY and CDR2 is SVGAGI in the germline V gene. V dropped 1 base and J dropped 2; count of bases not matched to a gene: 5. The CDR3 has 15 residues. CDR3 sequence: CASSYWAGGPYEQYF. The CDR3 DNA reads TGTGCCAGCAGTTACTGGGCAGGGGGACCCTACGAGCAGTACTTC.

The chain carries TRBV7-3 and TRBJ2-1; 8 nucleotides align to TRBD2. From germline, CDR1 is SGHTA and CDR2 FQGTGA. This CDR3 region has 15 residues. The trim removed 5 bases at V and 6 bases at J, leaving 9 bases unmatched. The CDR3 is CASSPGGASRNEQFF. The CDR3 nucleotides are TGTGCCAGCAGCCCGGGGGGGGCGAGTCGCAATGAGCAGTTCTTC.

The V gene is TRBV5-1, the J gene TRBJ2-6; D might be TRBD1 (9 bases). V was shortened by 4 bases and J by 3 bases, with 23 bases between the two germline ends. The CDR3 spans 19 residues. Per germline, CDR1 SGHRS and CDR2 YFSETQ. CDR3 DNA: TGCGCCAGCAGCCCGGGAGGGACAGGGTTTGGCTTTGGGGCCAACGTCCTGACTTTC. Residues: CASSPGGTGFGFGANVLTF.